Listed below are T cell receptor beta chains from one sample, sequenced in a study of blood T cell repertoires in COVID-19. The data were produced by immunoSEQ multiplex PCR, yet TCRdb's version contains in-frame clones alone and is incomplete. In the table there are roughly 310,000 clones, more than 75% of which are singletons. Specimen: PBMCs or T cells enriched from blood (not recorded which). Receptors originate from a man aged 55 to 70 who had recovered from COVID-19. The CDR3 runs from the conserved cysteine through the conserved F or W. The D gene is left open where the match is weak. Clone size is not always given. Where it is, it says once, few, many or a class for expanded clones.

>.|TRBJ2-1|.|TRBV9
TGTGCCAGCAGCGTAGAGATGGCGGGGCCCTACAATGAGCAGTTCTTC
CASSVEMAGPYNEQFF
>few|TRBJ1-4|.|TRBV7-9
TGTGCCAGCAGCCCCGGGGATCCCCGGGATGAAAAACTGTTTTTT
CASSPGDPRDEKLFF
>.|TRBJ2-5|TRBD2|TRBV19
TGTGCCAGTAGCCTCAGAGGGACTAGCGGGAGTCAAGCAATCCCGAGCCCGACGAAGTACTTC
CASSLRGTSGSQAIPSPTKYF
>.|TRBJ2-7|TRBD2|TRBV6-5
TGTGCCAGCTCCCGAATAGCGGGAGGTACCTACGAGCAGTACTTC
CASSRIAGGTYEQYF
>.|TRBJ2-1|TRBD2|TRBV7-7
TGTGCTAGCAGCTGGGGACTAGCGGGGACTGGGAATGAGCAGTTCTTC
CASSWGLAGTGNEQFF
>.|TRBJ1-3|.|TRBV4-3
TGCGCCAGCAGCCAAGATATCCCCCGATCTACGGTCGGTTCTGGAAACACCATATATTTT
CASSQDIPRSTVGSGNTIYF
>.|TRBJ1-1|.|TRBV7-6
TGTGCCAGCAGCTACGACCCCGACAGGAACACTGAAGCTTTCTTT
CASSYDPDRNTEAFF
>.|TRBJ1-6|.|TRBV19
TGTGCCAGTATGCGGAGTAGGAATTCACCCCTCCACTTT
CASMRSRNSPLHF
>.|TRBJ1-2|.|TRBV29-1
TGCAGCGTTGAAAAGCCCGTCCATGGCTACACCTTC
CSVEKPVHGYTF
>once|TRBJ1-5|.|TRBV19
TGTGCCAGTAGACCCGGAGGCTCCAACAATCAGCCCCAGCATTTT
CASRPGGSNNQPQHF
>.|TRBJ2-7|.|TRBV5-1
TGCGCCAGCAGCTTGGCCCGGACAGAGCAGTACTTC
CASSLARTEQYF
>.|TRBJ2-5|.|TRBV18
TGTGCCAGCTCACCAAAGGAAGGGGGAGAGACCCAGTACTTC
CASSPKEGGETQYF
>.|TRBJ2-3|TRBD1|TRBV10-1
TGCGCCAGCAGGTGGACAGGCCCTAGAGTCGCGCCAGATACGCAGTATTTT
CASRWTGPRVAPDTQYF
>.|TRBJ1-1|TRBD1|TRBV4-3
TGCGCCAGCAGCCCCAACAGGGGGAAGTCTGAAGCTTTCTTT
CASSPNRGKSEAFF
>.|TRBJ2-7|TRBD1|TRBV7-8
TGTGCCAGCAGCTTTGACAGGGGAGCTTACGAGCAGTACTTC
CASSFDRGAYEQYF
>.|TRBJ2-7|.|TRBV27
TGTGCCAGCAGTTCACACCTCTACGAGCAGTACTTC
CASSSHLYEQYF
>.|TRBJ2-1|.|TRBV5-4
TGTGCCAGCAGCGTCGGCTACAATGAGCAGTTCTTC
CASSVGYNEQFF
>.|TRBJ1-5|TRBD1|TRBV7-2
TGTGCCAGCAGCTTAGTGGGACAGATCAATCAGCCCCAGCATTTT
CASSLVGQINQPQHF
>.|TRBJ1-2|.|TRBV7-2
TGTGCCAGCAGCCAAACGGAGGCTAGGACCTATGGCTACACCTTC
CASSQTEARTYGYTF
>.|TRBJ2-5|TRBD1|TRBV7-2
TGTGCCAGCAGCCCGGGACAGGGGGAGACCCAGTACTTC
CASSPGQGETQYF
>once|TRBJ2-7|.|TRBV19
TGTGCCAGTAGTAAGGGACACCAATACGAGCAGTACTTC
CASSKGHQYEQYF
>.|TRBJ2-1|TRBD1|TRBV18
TGTGCCAGCCGCAAACACCCCGGGACAGGGGACTACAATGAGCAGTTCTTC
CASRKHPGTGDYNEQFF
>.|TRBJ2-1|.|TRBV11-2
TGTGCCAGCAGCTTATCTTTGGCAGGGGCAAGGAATGAGCAGTTCTTC
CASSLSLAGARNEQFF
>.|TRBJ2-5|TRBD1|TRBV4-2
TGTGCCAGCAGCCAAGAGGAGACAGGGGCCAAGGGGGAGACCCAGTACTTC
CASSQEETGAKGETQYF
>.|TRBJ2-3|TRBD2|TRBV24-1
TGTGCCACCAGCCCTAGCGGGGACCCGGATACGCAGTATTTT
CATSPSGDPDTQYF
>.|TRBJ2-7|TRBD1|TRBV27
TGTGCCAGCAGTTCCTGGACAGGGGCCGGTAACTACGAGCAGTACTTC
CASSSWTGAGNYEQYF
>.|TRBJ2-1|TRBD1|TRBV29-1
TGCAGCGTTGGGGGGACAGGGGACTACAATGAGCAGTTCTTC
CSVGGTGDYNEQFF
>once|TRBJ2-3|TRBD1|TRBV30
TGTGCCTGGACCAGGGGGTCAGATACGCAGTATTTT
CAWTRGSDTQYF
>.|TRBJ2-7|.|TRBV6-5
TGTGCCAGCAGTTACTCGCCAGGGTCCTCCTACGAGCAGTACTTC
CASSYSPGSSYEQYF
>.|TRBJ2-2|.|TRBV7-2
TGTGCCAGCAGCTTAGTTGCGAGGACGAACACCGGGGAGCTGTTTTTT
CASSLVARTNTGELFF
>.|TRBJ1-6|.|TRBV5-5
TGTGCCAGCAGCGAAATAAGGGGGAATAATTCACCCCTCCACTTT
CASSEIRGNNSPLHF
>.|TRBJ1-1|.|TRBV5-1
TGCGCCAGCAGCTTGGAGGGGCGCAAGAACACTGAAGCTTTCTTT
CASSLEGRKNTEAFF
>.|TRBJ1-2|.|TRBV14
TGTGCCAGCAGCCCCATGAGGGGGAACTATGGCTACACCTTC
CASSPMRGNYGYTF
>.|TRBJ1-2|.|TRBV4-3
TGCGCCAGCAGCCAAGAAGCCGGTTATGGCTACACCTTC
CASSQEAGYGYTF
>.|TRBJ1-3|.|TRBV6-5
TGTGCCAGCAGTTACTACGGGGGATTAGGTGGAAACACCATATATTTT
CASSYYGGLGGNTIYF
>.|TRBJ2-3|TRBD1|TRBV6-5
TGTGCCAGCACCTCGGACAGGGGGCGAGGAGATACGCAGTATTTT
CASTSDRGRGDTQYF
>.|TRBJ1-5|.|TRBV15
TGTGCCACCAGCAGAGCGAACAACAATCAGCCCCAGCATTTT
CATSRANNNQPQHF
>few|TRBJ1-2|TRBD1|TRBV10-1
TGCGCCAGCAGCCACACAGGGGTCGGCTACACCTTC
CASSHTGVGYTF
>.|TRBJ2-1|.|TRBV14
TGTGCCAGCAGCCAAGTTGGTAGGGAGAGTTTGGAGCAGTTCTTC
CASSQVGRESLEQFF
>.|TRBJ1-2|.|TRBV29-1
TGCAGCGTTGAAGTTCGGACAGCCGCCCACTATGGCTACACCTTC
CSVEVRTAAHYGYTF
>.|TRBJ1-3|TRBD1|TRBV11-2
TGTGCCAGCAGTTACAGGGGGCTCTCTGGAAACACCATATATTTT
CASSYRGLSGNTIYF
>.|TRBJ1-2|.|TRBV6-2/TRBV6-3
TGTGCCAGCAGTTACTCGTTCCTAGACTATGGCTACACCTTC
CASSYSFLDYGYTF
>few|TRBJ1-5|.|TRBV5-1
TGCGCCAGCAGCTTGGACGGGGGGCAGCCCCAGCATTTT
CASSLDGGQPQHF
>.|TRBJ1-1|TRBD1|TRBV11-2
TGTGCCAGCAGCCTGGGACAGAGGAACACTGAAGCTTTCTTT
CASSLGQRNTEAFF
>.|TRBJ2-7|TRBD2|TRBV5-6
TGTGCCAGCAGTCTAGCGGGAGAGACCTACGAGCAGTACTTC
CASSLAGETYEQYF
>.|TRBJ2-7|.|TRBV5-1
TGCGCCTCCGCAGCGGAGGGTCCAGGATACGAGCAGTACTTC
CASAAEGPGYEQYF
>.|TRBJ1-5|TRBD1|TRBV15
TGTGCCACCAGCCCTTCCGCGGGACAGCGAGATCAGCCCCAGCATTTT
CATSPSAGQRDQPQHF
>.|TRBJ1-1|TRBD1|TRBV6-6
TGTGCCAGCAGTTACTCACGACAGGGTGGGACTGAAGCTTTCTTT
CASSYSRQGGTEAFF
>.|TRBJ1-4|TRBD1|TRBV14
TGTGCCAGCAGCAACGACAGGGGAAATGAAAAACTGTTTTTT
CASSNDRGNEKLFF
>.|TRBJ2-3|.|TRBV11-3
TGTGCCAGCAGCTTAGGCCATCTAGCGTCCACAGATACGCAGTATTTT
CASSLGHLASTDTQYF
>.|TRBJ1-3|.|TRBV3-1/TRBV3-2
TGTGCCAGCAGCCCCCCACTCCATGCGGGAAACACCATATATTTT
CASSPPLHAGNTIYF
>.|TRBJ2-7|TRBD1|TRBV5-6
TGTGCCAGCAGCTTGGGGGGACAGGGGGACCTAAACGAGCAGTACTTC
CASSLGGQGDLNEQYF
>.|TRBJ1-5|.|TRBV29-1
TGCAGCGTTGAGGGGCCGGGTGGTCAGCCCCAGCATTTT
CSVEGPGGQPQHF
>few|TRBJ2-7|TRBD2|TRBV18
TGTGCCAGCTCTAGCGGGACCTCCTACGAGCAGTACTTC
CASSSGTSYEQYF